Below are 30 T cell receptor beta chains sequenced from a single sample in a study of blood T cell repertoires in COVID-19 (dated by TCRdb to about 2020). Receptor amplification or capture employed the immunoSEQ multiplex PCR assay. As stored in TCRdb, this immuneACCESS dataset retains in-frame rearrangements with V and J assigned. A fraction of the clones does not appear; measured against another copy, unresolved V genes explain less than half of the discrepancy, and the remainder lacks a known reason. The sample records around 100,000 clones, 85% to 90% of which are singletons. The ten top clones hold 5% to 6.5% of the sample. The sample consisted of peripheral blood. These receptors all come from a human donor in a cohort sampled during active COVID-19.

As to this clone: The same CDR3 arises from other DNA sequences in this sample as well. The rearrangement uses TRBV28 and TRBJ1-2; D not resolved. The CDR3 is 12 amino acids. The V gene's germline CDR1 is MDHEN and CDR2 SYDVKM. V was shortened by 6 bases and J by 3 bases, with 8 bases between the two germline ends. The CDR3 sequence is CASSLADYGYTF. The CDR3 coding sequence is TGTGCCAGCAGCCTAGCGGACTATGGCTACACCTTC.

This sequence joins TRBV6-2 or TRBV6-3 and TRBJ2-2, with 8 bases identical to TRBD2. The CDR3 contains 17 residues. The germline V gene encodes CDR1 MNHEY and CDR2 SVGEGT. Trimming cost V 4 bases and J 7 bases; bases outside gene matches: 14. The CDR3 sequence: CASSSLAGDSAVGELFF. The CDR3, as DNA: TGTGCCAGCAGTTCCCTAGCGGGCGACTCCGCGGTCGGGGAGCTGTTTTTT.

This clone has only one observation. V usage is TRBV9 and J usage is TRBJ2-1; 9 bases fit TRBD2. The length of the CDR3 is 16 residues. The V and J ends lost 0 bases and 9 bases, in that order; junction bases with no gene match: 10. Germline V gene lookup returns CDR1 SGDLS and CDR2 YYNGEE. CDR3: CASSVGSAGGRVEQFF. CDR3 DNA sequence: TGTGCCAGCAGCGTAGGTTCGGCGGGAGGGCGTGTTGAGCAGTTCTTC.

J is TRBJ2-7 and V is TRBV18; maybe TRBD2 (6 bases). The CDR3 sequence is 12 residues long. Germline V gene data show CDR1 as KGHSH and CDR2 as LQKENI. V dropped 2 bases and J dropped 4 bases, with 6 bases sitting between them. The CDR3 is CASSPGTYEQYF. As DNA, the CDR3 is TGTGCCAGCTCACCAGGGACTTACGAGCAGTACTTC.

The rearrangement uses TRBV19 and TRBJ2-1; a possible D gene is TRBD2 (6 bases). The ends were cut back, 5 bases at V and 5 bases at J, with 13 bases in the middle. Germline lookup yields CDR1 LNHDA and CDR2 SQIVND (reference sequence). The CDR3 runs 14 residues. CDR3 amino acids: CASSLTSPHNEQFF. The CDR3, as DNA: TGTGCCAGTAGTTTAACTAGCCCCCACAATGAGCAGTTCTTC.

This rearrangement joins TRBV15 to TRBJ1-2, with D perhaps TRBD1 (6 bases). This CDR3 has 15 residues. The V end lost 0 bases, the J end lost 1 base, and 9 bases lay between the germline ends. Per the germline V gene, CDR1 is LNHNV and CDR2 is YYDKDF (reference sequence). The CDR3 loop is CATSRDTRGNYGYTF. Written as DNA, the CDR3 is TGTGCCACCAGCAGAGATACCAGGGGTAACTATGGCTACACCTTC.

The chain employs TRBV18 and TRBJ2-5, with D perhaps TRBD2 (7 bases). This CDR3 has 13 amino acids. The germline CDR1 and CDR2 sequences are KGHSH and LQKENI. The V and J ends lost 6 bases and 5 bases respectively, with 13 bases between them. CDR3 sequence reads: CASSQRGGETQYF. As DNA, the CDR3 is TGTGCCAGCTCCCAGAGGGGGGGGGAGACCCAGTACTTC.

This clone was counted only a few times. The CDR3 region is CASSLDRGNEQYF. As DNA, the CDR3 is TGTGCCAGCAGTTTAGACAGGGGGAACGAGCAGTACTTC. V gene TRBV27 combines with J gene TRBJ2-7, with 9 bases that match TRBD1. CDR1 is MNHEY and CDR2 is SMNVEV in the germline V gene (reference sequence). V shed 2 bases and J 5 bases; nucleotides not matched to a gene: 1. CDR3 length: 13 residues.

The genes are TRBV19 and TRBJ1-2; no reliable D call. This CDR3 contains 13 residues. The germline gives CDR1 LNHDA, CDR2 SQIVND (reference sequence). V lost 1 base to trimming and J lost 13 bases, with 16 bases between them. DNA for the CDR3: TGTGCCAGTAGTATAGTTCCGACGGAGTACGTCACCTTC. Protein: CASSIVPTEYVTF.

V usage is TRBV20-1 and J usage is TRBJ2-7, with D hard to call. The germline CDR1 and CDR2 sequences are DFQATT and SNEGSKA (reference sequence). V was shortened by 3 bases and J by 5 bases, with 8 bases between the two germline ends. The CDR3 covers 11 residues. The CDR3 DNA reads TGCAGTGCTAGTAGTGGCCACGAGCAGTACTTC. Translation: CSASSGHEQYF.

This clone was observed a single time. The chain combines TRBV21-1 with TRBJ2-2; the listed D gene, TRBD1, was not tested against the DNA. TRBV21-1 constitutes a pseudogene. The CDR3 contains 20 residues. CDR3 bases: TGTGCCAGCAGCAAAGAATCCAACGTTGACAGCAAAAAAGAAGCCGGGGAGCTGTTTTTT. Its translation: CASSKESNVDSKKEAGELFF.

The rearrangement joins TRBV28 to TRBJ2-7, with 7 bases matching TRBD1. Germline CDR1 and CDR2: MDHEN and SYDVKM. J lost 3 bases, V lost 7 bases, and 3 bases had no gene match. The CDR3 extends over 12 amino acids. The CDR3 here is CASKGQNYEQYF. The CDR3 DNA reads as TGTGCCAGCAAGGGACAGAACTACGAGCAGTACTTC. Full variable domain (outside the CDR3, taken from reference TRBV28 and TRBJ2-7): DVKVTQSSRYLVKRTGEKVFLECVQDMDHENMFWYRQDPGLGLRLIYFSYDVKMKEKGDIPEGYSVSREKKERFSLILESASTNQTSMYLCASKGQNYEQYFGPGTRLTVT.

This sequence joins TRBV4-3 and TRBJ2-7; TRBD1 agrees at 9 bases. V was clipped by 2 bases and J by 7 bases; unmatched bases: 12. CDR1 LGHNA and CDR2 YSLEER come from the germline V gene. The CDR3 consists of 16 residues. The CDR3 sequence is CASSQSRDRATMEQYF. The CDR3 coding sequence is TGCGCCAGCAGCCAATCCCGGGACAGGGCTACGATGGAGCAGTACTTC.

This clone appeared once. This chain uses TRBV7-7 with TRBJ2-5, with a possible D match to TRBD2 (6 bases). This CDR3 region has 16 residues. The germline CDR1 and CDR2 sequences are SSHAT and FNYEAQ (reference sequence). The V gene lost 1 base and the J gene lost 5 bases, with 17 bases spanning the gap. CDR3 in amino acids: CASSLDRGPSGETQYF. The DNA for the CDR3 is TGTGCCAGCAGCTTAGACCGGGGCCCAAGCGGGGAGACCCAGTACTTC.

The chain has TRBV10-3 and TRBJ2-3; D is possibly TRBD1 (6 bases). Germline-derived CDR1 and CDR2 are ENHRY and SYGVKD. The CDR3 has 14 residues. V was trimmed by 3 bases and J by 3 bases, leaving 10 bases between them. CDR3 sequence reads: CAISDSRGTDTQYF. The CDR3 region has the DNA TGTGCCATCAGTGACTCGAGGGGGACAGATACGCAGTATTTT.

This sequence joins TRBV6-5 and TRBJ2-7, with D perhaps matching TRBD2 (6 bases). The germline V gene has CDR1 MNHEY and CDR2 SVGAGI. The CDR3 covers 12 residues. The V gene lost 6 bases and the J gene lost 2 bases, with 8 bases spanning the gap. This chain's CDR3 is CASSGGTYEQYF. The DNA of the CDR3 is TGTGCCAGCAGCGGGGGAACCTACGAGCAGTACTTC.

V gene TRBV11-1 combines with J gene TRBJ1-1, with TRBD1 matching 10 bases. The V gene end was trimmed by 4 bases and the J gene end by 7 bases; junction bases not matched to a gene: 9. The CDR3 has 15 amino acids. Per the germline V gene, CDR1 is SGHAT and CDR2 is FQDESV (reference sequence). CDR3 nucleotides: TGTGCCAGCAGCTCCGACCGGGACAGGGGAGGTGAAGCTTTCTTT. It yields the protein CASSSDRDRGGEAFF.

The chain employs TRBV7-3 and TRBJ1-6; unclear D gene. CDR1 SGHTA and CDR2 FQGTGA come from the germline V gene. The V gene lost 5 bases and the J gene lost 1 base, with 3 bases spanning the gap. This CDR3 region has 13 residues. The CDR3 is CASSTSYNSPLHF. CDR3 DNA: TGTGCCAGCAGCACTTCCTATAATTCACCCCTCCACTTT.

CDR3 DNA: TGTGCCAGCAGGAGACAGTCCTATGGCTACACCTTC. As protein: CASRRQSYGYTF. The J gene is TRBJ1-2, the V gene TRBV28, with a weak D call TRBD1 (5 bases). CDR1 is MDHEN, CDR2 SYDVKM, per germline. CDR3 length equals 12 residues. V lost 6 bases, J lost 4 bases, and 9 bases lay in between.

The chain carries TRBV19 and TRBJ1-2; perhaps TRBD1 as D (5 bases). CDR3 size: 12 residues. Per the germline V gene, CDR1 is LNHDA and CDR2 is SQIVND (reference sequence). Trimming took 5 bases from V and 4 from J, leaving 8 bases between them. The CDR3 sequence is CASSATAYGYTF. CDR3 in DNA: TGTGCCAGTAGTGCGACAGCCTATGGCTACACCTTC.

The chain uses TRBV15 and TRBJ2-2, with D unresolved. Germline V CDR1 and CDR2: LNHNV, YYDKDF (reference sequence). The CDR3 has 15 amino acids. V was trimmed by 0 bases and J by 4 bases, leaving 9 bases between them. The chain's CDR3 is CATSRDLPSTGELFF. For the CDR3, the DNA is TGTGCCACCAGCAGAGATCTCCCCTCCACCGGGGAGCTGTTTTTT.

V is TRBV5-1 and J is TRBJ2-7; D gene unclear. The germline V gene has CDR1 SGHRS and CDR2 YFSETQ. V lost 0 bases, J lost 3 bases, and 10 bases lay in between. The CDR3 extends over 14 amino acids. DNA of the CDR3: TGCGCCAGCAGCTTGGACAGCCCCGGCTACGAGCAGTACTTC. Residues: CASSLDSPGYEQYF.

V is TRBV7-2 and J is TRBJ2-2, with D perhaps matching TRBD2 (5 bases). The germline V gene has CDR1 SGHTA and CDR2 FQGNSA. The CDR3 is made up of 15 amino acids. Trimming removed 1 base from V and 5 bases from J, with 11 bases in between. CDR3 region: CASSLEEVRTGELFF. The CDR3 DNA sequence: TGTGCCAGCAGCTTAGAGGAGGTTAGGACCGGGGAGCTGTTTTTT.

The chain is built from TRBV27 and TRBJ2-5, with 7 bases aligning to TRBD1. This CDR3 has 14 residues. Germline CDR1 is MNHEY and CDR2 is SMNVEV (reference sequence). Trimming removed 3 bases from V and 5 bases from J; junction bases left unmatched: 6. CDR3 coding DNA: TGTGCCAGCAGTTTGAAGGGGGCCCGTGAGACCCAGTACTTC. It is translated as CASSLKGARETQYF.

This chain connects TRBV10-3 to TRBJ1-5; perhaps TRBD1 as D (6 bases). There are 14 residues in the CDR3. Per germline, CDR1 ENHRY and CDR2 SYGVKD. Trimming removed 2 bases from V and 5 bases from J, with 10 bases in between. The CDR3 loop reads CAISENRDYQPQHF. The CDR3 DNA is TGTGCCATCAGTGAGAACAGGGATTATCAGCCCCAGCATTTT.

This clone appeared once. The rearrangement uses TRBV28 and TRBJ1-2, with 8 bases matching TRBD1. Trimming cost V 7 bases and J 4 bases; bases outside gene matches: 17. Germline CDR1 and CDR2: MDHEN and SYDVKM. The length of the CDR3 is 17 residues. Here the CDR3 reads CASTPSGSGGIFYGYTF. The DNA of the CDR3 is TGTGCCAGCACCCCTAGCGGCTCAGGGGGCATATTCTATGGCTACACCTTC.

The CDR3 sequence: CASSWFYSNQPQHF. CDR3 sequence (DNA): TGTGCCAGCAGTTGGTTCTATAGCAATCAGCCCCAGCATTTT. This chain links TRBV6-5 with TRBJ1-5, with D uncertain. Trimming stripped 4 bases from V and 0 bases from J, with 7 bases between. The CDR3 has 14 amino acids. The germline gives CDR1 MNHEY, CDR2 SVGAGI.

CDR3 nucleotide sequence: TGCGCCAGCAGCCACGACAGGCCGAACTCCTATAATTCACCCCTCCACTTT. Encoded protein: CASSHDRPNSYNSPLHF. J is TRBJ1-6 and V is TRBV4-1, with D tentatively TRBD1 (6 bases). This CDR3 is built from 17 residues. V was trimmed by 3 bases and J by 0 bases, leaving 12 bases between them. Germline V gene data show CDR1 as MGHRA and CDR2 as YSYEKL.

The rearrangement joins TRBV6-5 to TRBJ1-2, with D hard to call. The CDR3 spans 12 residues. Trimming took 5 bases from V and 3 from J, leaving 7 bases between them. Germline-derived CDR1 and CDR2 are MNHEY and SVGAGI. Here the CDR3 DNA reads TGTGCCAGCAGTCCGCAGGACTATGGCTACACCTTC. Residues: CASSPQDYGYTF.

This clone was picked up one time. The chain carries TRBV7-2 and TRBJ2-1; D gene ambiguous. The length of the CDR3 is 11 residues. Germline CDR1 and CDR2: SGHTA and FQGNSA. V dropped 10 bases and J dropped 0 bases, with 4 bases sitting between them. The CDR3 bases are TGTGCCACGAGCTCCTACAATGAGCAGTTCTTC. Its protein is CATSSYNEQFF.